What follows are 3 T cell receptor beta chains derived from one specimen sequenced in a study of spatial heterogeneity in lung cancer. Time point in this sample: sample taken at primary tumor resection. In each case, whole RNA from tumor, nontumor lung or frozen PBMC was sequenced unsorted. Each CDR3 protein gets one entry after TCRdb re-called the 5' RACE reads with MiXCR. The data hold roughly 5,000 distinct CDR3 sequences, with 16% observed a single time. The sequencing here drew on PBMCs, taken at surgery. Receptors originate from a male donor with early-stage non-small cell lung cancer.

The V and J genes are TRBV3-1 and TRBJ1-6; maybe TRBD1 (5 bases). Per germline, CDR1 LGHDT and CDR2 YNNKEL (reference sequence). The V end lost 0 bases, the J end lost 3 bases, and 12 bases lay between the germline ends. This CDR3 contains 17 residues. The CDR3 sequence: CASSQDPRQNYNSPLHF. The CDR3 DNA is TGTGCCAGCAGCCAAGACCCACGACAGAACTATAATTCACCCCTCCACTTT.

This clonotype is labeled as medium-sized (0.01 to 0.1%). The chain joins TRBV6-5 to TRBJ2-7; D might be TRBD2 (6 bases). V was shortened by 2 bases and J by 7 bases, with 12 bases between the two germline ends. From germline, CDR1 is MNHEY and CDR2 SVGAGI. This CDR3 spans 13 amino acids. The CDR3 sequence: CASSYSAGREQYF. Written as DNA, the CDR3 is TGTGCCAGCAGTTACAGCGCTGGGAGGGAGCAGTACTTC.

This clonotype is medium-sized by share. This rearrangement joins TRBV20-1 to TRBJ2-7, with D possibly TRBD2 on 6 matching bases. This CDR3 has 14 amino acids. Germline loops: CDR1 DFQATT, CDR2 SNEGSKA (reference sequence). The V and J ends lost 6 bases and 7 bases respectively, with 22 bases between them. CDR3 sequence (DNA): TGCAGTGCGGAGGGGAAGGGGTTCACGGGGGAGCAGTACTTC. This encodes CSAEGKGFTGEQYF.